This entry concerns a single T cell receptor (beta chain). Its antigen is not known. Trimming took 2 bases from V and 3 from J; bases not matched to a gene: 3. CDR1 and CDR2 (germline): GTSNPN, SVGIG (reference sequence). The CDR3 extends over 14 amino acids. This sample was included in a study of cytomegalovirus exposure and HLA in healthy donors. Study results and limitations: A later analysis showed HLA-associated TCR beta chains outstripping equally common others in clonal expansion. Altogether, 150 to 200 TCR beta chains were recorded as cytomegalovirus-associated. It was likely that a cluster of highly shared sequence variants was a sequencing artifact. A reported reduction in N-insertions relative to the roughly 700-donor mean was seen in an Asian-associated ancestry cluster in a later analysis.

Primers included in the PCR were 60 Vbeta and 13 Jbeta primers. Only in-frame clones appear in the TCRdb table, and some are missing; sequencing was by immunoSEQ multiplex PCR. The sample consists of 150,000 or so clones, roughly 80% of them appearing once. J is TRBJ2-5 and V is TRBV30, with 10 bases lining up with TRBD2. The sequence was obtained from a woman between 18 and 30 years old in good health and CMV-seropositive. The specimen sequenced was PBMCs. CDR3 bases: TGTGCCTGGAGTTACGGACTAGCGGAAGAGACCCAGTACTTC. The encoded protein is CAWSYGLAEETQYF.